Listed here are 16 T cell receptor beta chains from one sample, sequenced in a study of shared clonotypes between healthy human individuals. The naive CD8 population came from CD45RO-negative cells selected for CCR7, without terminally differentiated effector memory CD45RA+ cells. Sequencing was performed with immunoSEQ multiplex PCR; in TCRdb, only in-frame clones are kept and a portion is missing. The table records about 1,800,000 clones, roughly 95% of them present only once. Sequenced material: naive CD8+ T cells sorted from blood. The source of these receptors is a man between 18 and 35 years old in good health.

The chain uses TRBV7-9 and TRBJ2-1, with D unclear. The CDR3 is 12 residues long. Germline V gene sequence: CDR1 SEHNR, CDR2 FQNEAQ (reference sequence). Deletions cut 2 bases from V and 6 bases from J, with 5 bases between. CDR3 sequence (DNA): TGTGCCAGCAGCTTAACGGCCAATGAGCAGTTCTTC. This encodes CASSLTANEQFF.

CDR3 nucleotide sequence: TGTGCCAGCAGTTTCTCTCCCGGGAGATCCTACGAGCAGTACTTC. Translating gives CASSFSPGRSYEQYF. V is TRBV28 and J is TRBJ2-7; D may be TRBD2 (6 bases). Trimming took off 3 bases at V and 1 base at J, with 13 bases between the two ends. The CDR3 is 15 residues long. Germline V gives CDR1 MDHEN, CDR2 SYDVKM.

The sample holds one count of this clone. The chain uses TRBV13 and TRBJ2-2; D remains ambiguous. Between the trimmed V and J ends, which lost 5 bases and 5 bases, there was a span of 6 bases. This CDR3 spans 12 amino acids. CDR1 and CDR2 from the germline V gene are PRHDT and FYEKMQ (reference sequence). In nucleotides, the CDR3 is TGTGCCAGCAGCCCGGAGACCGGGGAGCTGTTTTTT. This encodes CASSPETGELFF.

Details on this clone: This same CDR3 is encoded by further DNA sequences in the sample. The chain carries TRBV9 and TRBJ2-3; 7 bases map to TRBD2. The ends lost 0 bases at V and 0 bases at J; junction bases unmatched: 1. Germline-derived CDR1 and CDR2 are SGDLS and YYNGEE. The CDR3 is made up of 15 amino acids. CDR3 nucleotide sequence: TGTGCCAGCAGCGTAGAAGCGGGGAGCACAGATACGCAGTATTTT. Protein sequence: CASSVEAGSTDTQYF.

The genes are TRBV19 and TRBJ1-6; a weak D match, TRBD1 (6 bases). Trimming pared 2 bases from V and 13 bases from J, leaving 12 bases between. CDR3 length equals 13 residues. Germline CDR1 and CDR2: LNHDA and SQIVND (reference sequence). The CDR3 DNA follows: TGTGCCAGTAGTATATCCCGGACAGAGCCCCTCCACTTT. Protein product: CASSISRTEPLHF.

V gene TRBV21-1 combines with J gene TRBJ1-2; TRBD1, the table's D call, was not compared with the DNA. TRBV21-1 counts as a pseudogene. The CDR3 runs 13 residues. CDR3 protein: CATRYDRNYGYTF. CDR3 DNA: TGTGCCACTCGATACGACAGGAACTATGGCTACACCTTC.

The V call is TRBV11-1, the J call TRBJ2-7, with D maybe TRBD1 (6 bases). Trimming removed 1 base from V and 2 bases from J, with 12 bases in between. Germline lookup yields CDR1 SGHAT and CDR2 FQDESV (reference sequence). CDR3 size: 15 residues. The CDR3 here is CASSLGQANPYEQYF. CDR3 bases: TGTGCCAGCAGCTTAGGACAGGCCAACCCCTACGAGCAGTACTTC.

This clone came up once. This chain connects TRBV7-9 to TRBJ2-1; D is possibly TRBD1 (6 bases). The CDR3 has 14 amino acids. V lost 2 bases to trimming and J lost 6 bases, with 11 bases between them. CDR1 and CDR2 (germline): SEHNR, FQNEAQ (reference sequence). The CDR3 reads CASSLITGFNEQFF. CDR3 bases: TGTGCCAGCAGCTTAATAACAGGGTTCAATGAGCAGTTCTTC.

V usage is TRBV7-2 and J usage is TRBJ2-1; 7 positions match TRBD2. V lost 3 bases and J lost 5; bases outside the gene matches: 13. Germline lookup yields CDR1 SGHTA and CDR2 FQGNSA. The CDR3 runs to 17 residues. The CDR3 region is CASSLGPPSGVNNEQFF. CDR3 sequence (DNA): TGTGCCAGCAGCTTGGGCCCCCCAAGCGGGGTAAACAATGAGCAGTTCTTC.

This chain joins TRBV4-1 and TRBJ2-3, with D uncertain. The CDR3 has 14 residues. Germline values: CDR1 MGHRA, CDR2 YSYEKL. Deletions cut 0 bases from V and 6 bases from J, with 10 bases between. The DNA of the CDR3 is TGCGCCAGCAGCCAAGAAAATGTCTGGGATACGCAGTATTTT. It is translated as CASSQENVWDTQYF.

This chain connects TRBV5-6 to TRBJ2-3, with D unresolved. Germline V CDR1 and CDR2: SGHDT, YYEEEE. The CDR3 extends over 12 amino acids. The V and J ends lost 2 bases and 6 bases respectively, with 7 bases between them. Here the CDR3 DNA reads TGTGCCAGCAGCTTAAATTGGGATACGCAGTATTTT. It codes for CASSLNWDTQYF.

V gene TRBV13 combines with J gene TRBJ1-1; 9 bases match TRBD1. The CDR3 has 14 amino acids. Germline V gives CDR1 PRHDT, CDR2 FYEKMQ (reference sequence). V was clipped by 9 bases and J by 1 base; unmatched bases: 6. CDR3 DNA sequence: TGTGCCAGTCTCGAGACAGGGGGGAACACTGAAGCTTTCTTT. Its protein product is CASLETGGNTEAFF.

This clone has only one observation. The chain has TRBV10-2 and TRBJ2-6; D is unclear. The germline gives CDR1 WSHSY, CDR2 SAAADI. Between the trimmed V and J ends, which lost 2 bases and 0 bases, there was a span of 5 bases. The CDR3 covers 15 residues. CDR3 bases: TGCGCCAGCAGTGAGAGGGTCTCTGGGGCCAACGTCCTGACTTTC. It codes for CASSERVSGANVLTF.

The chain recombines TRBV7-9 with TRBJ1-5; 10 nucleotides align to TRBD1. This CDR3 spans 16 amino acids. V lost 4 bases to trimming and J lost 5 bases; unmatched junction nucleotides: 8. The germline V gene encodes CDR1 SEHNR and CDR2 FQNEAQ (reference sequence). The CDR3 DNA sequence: TGTGCCAGCAGCTCCCACCCGGGACAGGGGTATCAGCCCCAGCATTTT. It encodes CASSSHPGQGYQPQHF. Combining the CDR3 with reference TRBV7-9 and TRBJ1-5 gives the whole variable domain DTGVSQNPRHKITKRGQNVTFRCDPISEHNRLYWYRQTLGQGPEFLTYFQNEAQLEKSRLLSDRFSAERPKGSFSTLEIQRTEQGDSAMYLCASSSHPGQGYQPQHFGDGTRLSIL.

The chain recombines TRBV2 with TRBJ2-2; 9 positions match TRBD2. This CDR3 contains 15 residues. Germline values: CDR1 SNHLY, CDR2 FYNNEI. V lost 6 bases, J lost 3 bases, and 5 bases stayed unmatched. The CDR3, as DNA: TGTGCCAGCAGCGGACTAGCGTTCGACACCGGGGAGCTGTTTTTT. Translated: CASSGLAFDTGELFF. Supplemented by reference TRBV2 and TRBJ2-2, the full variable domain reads EPEVTQTPSHQVTQMGQEVILRCVPISNHLYFYWYRQILGQKVEFLVSFYNNEISEKSEIFDDQFSVERPDGSNFTLKIRSTKLEDSAMYFCASSGLAFDTGELFFGEGSRLTVL.

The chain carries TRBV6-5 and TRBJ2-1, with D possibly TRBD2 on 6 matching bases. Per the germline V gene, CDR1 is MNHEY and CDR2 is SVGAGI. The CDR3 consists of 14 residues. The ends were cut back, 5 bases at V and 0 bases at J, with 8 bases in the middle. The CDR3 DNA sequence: TGTGCCAGCAGTCAGACTAGCTCCTACAATGAGCAGTTCTTC. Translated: CASSQTSSYNEQFF.